This T cell receptor beta chain was captured by sequencing in a study of blood T cell repertoires in COVID-19. The CDR3 has 16 residues. Trimming shortened V by 4 bases and J by 0 bases, and 15 bases separated the two germline ends. Germline CDR1 SGHDN, CDR2 FVKESK. Using immunoSEQ multiplex PCR, the repertoire was profiled, and TCRdb retains in-frame clones only, with some absent. Of some 250,000 clones listed, over 75% are singletons. J is TRBJ1-2 and V is TRBV14; D is uncertain. Sequenced input: PBMCs or T cells enriched from blood (not recorded which). The clonotype originates from a man between 18 and 29 years old who had recovered from COVID-19. The CDR3 region is CASSLEAQETNYGYTF. CDR3 nucleotide sequence: TGTGCCAGCAGCCTGGAGGCTCAGGAGACTAACTATGGCTACACCTTC. The complete variable domain, with remaining parts taken from reference TRBV14 and TRBJ1-2, reads EAGVTQFPSHSVIEKGQTVTLRCDPISGHDNLYWYRRVMGKEIKFLLHFVKESKQDESGMPNNRFLAERTGGTYSTLKVQPAELEDSGVYFCASSLEAQETNYGYTFGSGTRLTVV.